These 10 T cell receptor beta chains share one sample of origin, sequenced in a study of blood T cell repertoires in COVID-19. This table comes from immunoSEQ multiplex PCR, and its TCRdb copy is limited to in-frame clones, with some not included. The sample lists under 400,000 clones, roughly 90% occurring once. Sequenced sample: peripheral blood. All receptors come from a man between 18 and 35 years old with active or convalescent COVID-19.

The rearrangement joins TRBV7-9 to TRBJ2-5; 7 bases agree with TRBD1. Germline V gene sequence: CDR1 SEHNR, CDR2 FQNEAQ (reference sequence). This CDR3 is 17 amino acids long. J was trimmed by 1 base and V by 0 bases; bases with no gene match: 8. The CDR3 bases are TGTGCCAGCAGCTTAGCGCGCATACAGGGGTTCCAAGAGACCCAGTACTTC. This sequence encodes CASSLARIQGFQETQYF.

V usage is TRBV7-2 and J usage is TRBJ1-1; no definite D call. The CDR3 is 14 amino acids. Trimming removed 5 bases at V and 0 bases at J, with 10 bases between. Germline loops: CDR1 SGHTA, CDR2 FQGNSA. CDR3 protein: CASSTRTVNTEAFF. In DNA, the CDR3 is TGTGCCAGCAGCACACGCACCGTGAACACTGAAGCTTTCTTT.

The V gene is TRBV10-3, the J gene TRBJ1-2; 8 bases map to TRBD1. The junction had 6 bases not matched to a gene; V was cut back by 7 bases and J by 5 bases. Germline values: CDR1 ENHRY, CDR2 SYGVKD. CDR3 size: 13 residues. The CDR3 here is CAITDRGHYGYTF. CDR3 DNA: TGTGCCATCACTGACAGGGGACATTATGGCTACACCTTC.

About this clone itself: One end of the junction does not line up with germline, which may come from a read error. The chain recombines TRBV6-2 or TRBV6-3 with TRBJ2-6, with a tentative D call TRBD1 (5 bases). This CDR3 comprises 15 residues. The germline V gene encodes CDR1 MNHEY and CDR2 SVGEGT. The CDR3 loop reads CASSKMSSGANVLTF. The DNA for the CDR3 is TGTGCCAGCAGTAAAATGAGCTCTGGGGCCAACGTGCTGACTTTC.

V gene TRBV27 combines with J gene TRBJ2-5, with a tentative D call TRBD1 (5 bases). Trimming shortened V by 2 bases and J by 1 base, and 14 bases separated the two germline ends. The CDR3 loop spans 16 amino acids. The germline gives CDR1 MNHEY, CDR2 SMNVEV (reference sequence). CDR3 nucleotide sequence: TGTGCCAGCAGTTTAATCAACAGGTCGCCCCAAGAGACCCAGTACTTC. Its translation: CASSLINRSPQETQYF.

The CDR3 region has the DNA TGTGCCAGTAGTAAAATAGCGGGAGGGATAAATGAGCAGTTCTTC. This gives the protein CASSKIAGGINEQFF. The chain joins TRBV19 to TRBJ2-1; TRBD2 agrees at 11 bases. This CDR3 spans 15 amino acids. CDR1 is LNHDA and CDR2 is SQIVND in the germline V gene (reference sequence). Germline trimming cut 4 bases from V and 7 bases from J; bases unmatched to any gene: 6.

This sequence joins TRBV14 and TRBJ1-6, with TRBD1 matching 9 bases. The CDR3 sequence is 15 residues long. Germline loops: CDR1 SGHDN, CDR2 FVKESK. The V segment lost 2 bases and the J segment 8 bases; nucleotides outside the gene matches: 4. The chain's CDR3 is CASSQYWTGDSPLHF. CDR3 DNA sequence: TGTGCCAGCAGCCAATACTGGACAGGGGATTCACCCCTCCACTTT.

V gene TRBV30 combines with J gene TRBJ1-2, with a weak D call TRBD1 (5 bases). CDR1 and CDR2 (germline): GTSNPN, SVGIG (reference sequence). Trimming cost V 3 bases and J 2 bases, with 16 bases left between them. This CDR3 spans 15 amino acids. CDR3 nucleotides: TGTGCCTGGAGGCTCCGGCAGGGCATAAACTATGGCTACACCTTC. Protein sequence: CAWRLRQGINYGYTF.

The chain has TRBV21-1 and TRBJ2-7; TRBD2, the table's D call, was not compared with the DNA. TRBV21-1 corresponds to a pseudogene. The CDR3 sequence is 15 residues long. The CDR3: CASSPPPAETYEQYF. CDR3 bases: TGTGCCAGCAGCCCCCCCCCAGCGGAAACCTACGAGCAGTACTTC.

In DNA form, the CDR3 reads TGTGCCAGCAGCACCGACAGGATTTCACCCCTCCACTTT. Its protein is CASSTDRISPLHF. V is TRBV5-4 and J is TRBJ1-6; TRBD1 might be the D (6 bases). From germline, CDR1 is SGHNT and CDR2 YYREEE (reference sequence). The germline V and J ends were trimmed by 4 bases and 9 bases, with 11 bases remaining between them. This CDR3 comprises 13 residues.